This TCR beta chain was obtained from a study of blood T cell repertoires in COVID-19. Germline loops: CDR1 LGHDT, CDR2 YNNKEL (reference sequence). V shed 1 base and J 4 bases; nucleotides not matched to a gene: 1. There are 14 residues in the CDR3. The age range of participants was about 18 to 100 years, with residence in about 25 US areas. Clinical history reported by participants formed the basis on which cohorts were assigned. Each recovered donor of Cohort 3 presented with two negative PCRs, clearance, or symptom resolution. This clone rates as medium-sized. Per the original data handling: From reference gene primer amplification, estimates of nucleated cell counts were derived. Measured with immunoSEQ multiplex PCR; TCRdb has only the in-frame clones, and not every one. V and J calls and clone size follow that table, whereas D and trimming were derived from the DNA. The table lists approximately 200,000 clones, roughly 77% of them singletons.

The V call is TRBV3-1 (or the pseudogene TRBV3-2), the J call TRBJ2-7, with 10 bases that match TRBD2. The material sequenced was PBMCs or T cells enriched from blood (not recorded which). This TCR was recovered from a man aged 35 to 55 who had recovered from COVID-19. CDR3 residues: CASSQGLAGYEQYF. The CDR3 bases are TGTGCCAGCAGCCAAGGACTAGCGGGTTACGAGCAGTACTTC.